Shown below are 25 T cell receptor beta chains from a single sample sequenced in a study of CD8+CD57+ T cells in acquired aplastic anemia (dated 2018 in TCRdb). The listed sequencing device is Illumina HiSeq 2000. TCR beta VDJ combination and CDR3 sequence profiling used genomic DNA as the template. TCRdb applied fastp at Q25 and MiXCR to the public reads, then kept only in-frame beta chains. Rows with one shared CDR3 protein collapse into an entry with the most common genes and DNA. This sample lists over 150,000 distinct CDR3 sequences; around 59% were detected once. The ten largest account for 15% to 20% of the sample. Specimen: sorted CD4+, CD8+, or CD8+CD57+ T cells (not recorded which) from PBMCs. These receptors were taken from a human donor in good health, serving as a control.

V gene TRBV19 combines with J gene TRBJ2-7, with unresolved D. Per germline, CDR1 LNHDA and CDR2 SQIVND (reference sequence). Deletions cut 11 bases from V and 4 bases from J, with 18 bases between. This CDR3 comprises 13 residues. CDR3 sequence (DNA): TGTGCCGTAAGGGCCGACCAGTTTTACGAGCAGTACGTC. Translation: CAVRADQFYEQYV.

The chain links TRBV9 to TRBJ2-7, with TRBD1 identical over 7 bases. The CDR3 spans 14 residues. The V and J ends lost 4 bases and 2 bases, in that order; junction bases with no gene match: 6. Per the germline V gene, CDR1 is SGDLS and CDR2 is YYNGEE. The CDR3 region is CASSKHGTAYEQYF. CDR3 in DNA: TGTGCCAGCAGCAAGCACGGGACAGCCTACGAGCAGTACTTC.

The table lists this clonotype with a few counts. J is TRBJ2-7 and V is TRBV7-9, with D unresolved. CDR3 length: 11 amino acids. Germline V gene lookup returns CDR1 SEHNR and CDR2 FQNEAQ (reference sequence). With 3 bases removed from V and 6 bases from J, the gap between germline ends came to 6 bases. The CDR3 DNA is TGTGCCAGCAGCTTGTGGAGCGAGCAGTACTTC. It specifies CASSLWSEQYF. Variable domain in full (rest from reference TRBV7-9 and TRBJ2-7): DTGVSQNPRHKITKRGQNVTFRCDPISEHNRLYWYRQTLGQGPEFLTYFQNEAQLEKSRLLSDRFSAERPKGSFSTLEIQRTEQGDSAMYLCASSLWSEQYFGPGTRLTVT.

This clonotype was seen ten or more times. The chain employs TRBV19 and TRBJ1-2; 10 positions match TRBD1. The CDR3 consists of 15 residues. Germline CDR1 is LNHDA and CDR2 is SQIVND (reference sequence). V shed 6 bases and J 9 bases; nucleotides not matched to a gene: 13. The CDR3 DNA is TGTGCCAGTAGGCCCGGGACAGGGGTTTCGGGGCGCTACACCTTC. Protein: CASRPGTGVSGRYTF. The entire variable domain, with the rest obtained from reference TRBV19 and TRBJ1-2, is as follows: DGGITQSPKYLFRKEGQNVTLSCEQNLNHDAMYWYRQDPGQGLRLIYYSQIVNDFQKGDIAEGYSVSREKKESFPLTVTSAQKNPTAFYLCASRPGTGVSGRYTFGSGTRLTVV.

As for this clonotype: Lacking the conserved final phenylalanine or tryptophan, this CDR3 likely reflects a read error. It is unclear where the CDR3 begins or ends on the DNA, so no DNA is shown, and the CDR3 is as TCRdb lists it. The V and J genes are TRBV7-3 and TRBJ1-6. The CDR3 region is 8 residues in length, termini included. Per germline, CDR1 SGHTA and CDR2 FQGTGA. The CDR3 sequence: CASSPPLA.

This clonotype was counted at least ten times. The junction does not match germline at one end; this may be a read error. The J gene is TRBJ2-3, the V gene TRBV12-3 or TRBV12-4, with 7 bases aligning to TRBD1. This CDR3 has 15 amino acids. CDR3 bases: TGTGCCAGCATTTTAGCAGGGGGAGTCACAGATACGCAGTATTTT. It codes for CASILAGGVTDTQYF.

This clonotype was seen many times. The chain uses TRBV7-9 and TRBJ2-3; 7 bases are a match to TRBD2. There are 16 residues in the CDR3. The V gene's germline CDR1 is SEHNR and CDR2 FQNEAQ (reference sequence). The ends lost 1 base at V and 4 bases at J; junction bases unmatched: 8. The CDR3: CASSLDVGGMADTQYF. Written as DNA, the CDR3 is TGTGCCAGCAGCTTAGACGTGGGGGGGATGGCAGATACGCAGTATTTT.

The table lists this clonotype with a few counts. The V gene is TRBV7-3, the J gene TRBJ2-2, with 10 bases that match TRBD2. Trimming removed 1 base from V and 11 bases from J; junction bases left unmatched: 7. There are 15 residues in the CDR3. From germline, CDR1 is SGHTA and CDR2 FQGTGA. The CDR3 sequence: CASSLIERGGGELFF. The CDR3 DNA reads as TGTGCCAGCAGCTTAATCGAGCGGGGGGGAGGTGAGCTGTTTTTT.

This clonotype was counted only a few times. The chain links TRBV9 to TRBJ2-2; 7 positions match TRBD1. Germline CDR1 reads SGDLS; CDR2 reads YYNGEE. The V gene end was trimmed by 0 bases and the J gene end by 6 bases; junction bases not matched to a gene: 2. This CDR3 comprises 14 residues. This CDR3 is CASSVATGAGELFF. The CDR3 DNA sequence: TGTGCCAGCAGCGTAGCAACAGGGGCCGGGGAGCTGTTTTTT.

The sample holds many counts of this clonotype. The chain combines TRBV19 with TRBJ2-5; 10 bases fit TRBD2. After removal of 4 bases from V and 5 bases from J, the junction contained 10 bases not matched to a gene. The CDR3 covers 16 residues. Germline V CDR1 and CDR2: LNHDA, SQIVND (reference sequence). DNA for the CDR3: TGTGCCAGTAGTAAGCGGGGGGGGCAGTGGGTGGAGACCCAGTACTTC. Its translation: CASSKRGGQWVETQYF.

This clonotype was detected only a few times. The J gene is TRBJ2-5, the V gene TRBV18; D is possibly TRBD1 or TRBD2 (5 bases each). Trimming removed 6 bases at V and 4 bases at J, with 15 bases between. The germline V gene has CDR1 KGHSH and CDR2 LQKENI. This CDR3 has 14 residues. For the CDR3, the DNA is TGTGCCAGCTCGCAACAGGTAGAGGGAGAGACCCAGTACTTC. Protein sequence: CASSQQVEGETQYF.

At least ten counts were recorded for this clonotype. The chain employs TRBV5-5 and TRBJ1-6; 7 bases are shared with TRBD1. This CDR3 has 16 residues. J lost 7 bases, V lost 3 bases, and 10 bases had no gene match. Germline assignment: CDR1 SGHKS and CDR2 YYEKEE (reference sequence). CDR3 sequence: CASSSRGEGTNSPLHF. CDR3 in DNA: TGTGCCAGCAGCTCCAGGGGGGAGGGAACAAATTCACCCCTCCACTTT.

This clonotype was recorded at least ten times. The CDR3 bases are TGTGCCAGCAGCTTAGGGACAGGGTCAAGAGATACGCAGTATTTT. Protein sequence: CASSLGTGSRDTQYF. The rearrangement links TRBV7-9 to TRBJ2-3, with TRBD1 identical over 8 bases. Per the germline V gene, CDR1 is SEHNR and CDR2 is FQNEAQ (reference sequence). This CDR3 spans 15 amino acids. The trim removed 1 base at V and 5 bases at J, leaving 5 bases unmatched.

A remark on this clonotype: A much larger clone is a single base away; this may be a read error. The V call is TRBV11-3, the J call TRBJ2-3; 10 nucleotides align to TRBD1. Per germline, CDR1 SGHNT and CDR2 YENEEA. The trim removed 5 bases at V and 2 bases at J, leaving 4 bases unmatched. The CDR3 is 15 residues long. CDR3 loop: CASSPGQGSTDTQYF. The DNA for the CDR3 is TGTGCCAGCAGCCCGGGACAGGGGTCCACAGATACGCAGTATTTT.

With respect to this clonotype: Possible read error: a much larger clone is one base away. The rearrangement uses TRBV28 and TRBJ1-2, with D maybe TRBD1 (6 bases). The germline gives CDR1 MDHEN, CDR2 SYDVKM. CDR3 length: 13 residues. The CDR3 loop is CTSSPWGAYGYTF. DNA for the CDR3: TGTACCAGCAGCCCATGGGGGGCATATGGCTACACCTTC.

This clonotype was found a few times. The rearrangement links TRBV29-1 to TRBJ2-7; D possibly corresponds to TRBD1 (6 bases). The germline CDR1 and CDR2 sequences are SQVTM and ANQGSEA. The CDR3 consists of 11 residues. Between the trimmed V and J ends, which lost 7 bases and 5 bases, there was a span of 12 bases. CDR3 sequence: CSGKQGNEQYF. DNA of the CDR3: TGCAGCGGCAAACAGGGTAACGAGCAGTACTTC.

V usage is TRBV24-1 and J usage is TRBJ2-7, with 10 bases aligning to TRBD1. V dropped 1 base and J dropped 5; count of bases not matched to a gene: 4. Per germline, CDR1 KGHDR and CDR2 SFDVKD. The CDR3 is 15 residues long. The CDR3 bases are TGTGCCACCAGTGATTTAGTGACAGGGGGCCACGAGCAGTACTTC. Translating gives CATSDLVTGGHEQYF.

This clonotype was seen only a few times. The rearrangement uses TRBV3-1 and TRBJ2-3, with TRBD1 identical over 7 bases. This CDR3 region has 16 residues. Germline V gives CDR1 LGHDT, CDR2 YNNKEL (reference sequence). J gave up 2 bases and V 5 bases, and 10 bases lay outside the gene matches. CDR3 loop: CASSSQGDPFTDTQYF. The CDR3 nucleotides are TGTGCCAGCAGCTCCCAGGGGGACCCATTCACAGATACGCAGTATTTT.

CDR3: CASSNQGIAGYTF. The DNA for the CDR3 is TGTGCCAGTAGTAATCAGGGGATAGCTGGCTACACCTTC. The chain combines TRBV19 with TRBJ1-2, with D possibly matching TRBD1 (6 bases). The CDR3 has 13 amino acids. Germline V gene sequence: CDR1 LNHDA, CDR2 SQIVND (reference sequence). The V end was cut by 4 bases, the J end by 7 bases, with 13 bases between.

This clonotype was counted many times. Since a much larger clone is just one base distant, this may be a read error. The gene calls are TRBV15 and TRBJ1-5; D may be TRBD1 (5 bases). Germline CDR1 is LNHNV and CDR2 is YYDKDF (reference sequence). The V end lost 1 base, the J end lost 7 bases, and 14 bases lay between the germline ends. This CDR3 comprises 15 residues. The CDR3 region is CATSRVGGCWQPQHF. The CDR3 DNA reads as TGTGCCACCAGCAGAGTTGGGGGGTGTTGGCAGCCCCAGCATTTT.

The table lists this clonotype with many counts. CDR3 coding DNA: TGCAGTGCTAGGGGGGGGCCGATGTTGGAGACCCAGTACTTC. Translated: CSARGGPMLETQYF. The rearrangement joins TRBV20-1 to TRBJ2-5, with TRBD2 as a possible D gene (7 bases). The V and J ends lost 3 bases and 5 bases respectively, with 16 bases between them. Germline CDR1 DFQATT, CDR2 SNEGSKA (reference sequence). This CDR3 is built from 14 residues.

The chain is built from TRBV2 and TRBJ2-5; the match to TRBD1 covers 9 bases. This CDR3 contains 13 residues. The V segment lost 6 bases and the J segment 4 bases; nucleotides outside the gene matches: 3. Looked up from germline, CDR1 is SNHLY and CDR2 is FYNNEI. The CDR3: CASSGTGTETQYF. In DNA, the CDR3 is TGTGCCAGCAGCGGGACAGGGACAGAGACCCAGTACTTC.

The rearrangement links TRBV12-3 or TRBV12-4 to TRBJ2-7, with no clear D. This CDR3 comprises 12 residues. Trimming pared 5 bases from V and 3 bases from J, leaving 8 bases between. For the CDR3, the DNA is TGTGCCAGCAGTGGGTCGTTCTACGAGCAGTACTTC. It encodes CASSGSFYEQYF.

This chain connects TRBV20-1 to TRBJ2-5, with 8 positions matching TRBD2. The CDR3 covers 15 residues. Trimming cost V 3 bases and J 0 bases; bases outside gene matches: 6. Germline CDR1 reads DFQATT; CDR2 reads SNEGSKA (reference sequence). CDR3: CSASTLAGYQETQYF. The CDR3 DNA reads TGCAGTGCTAGTACTCTAGCGGGTTACCAAGAGACCCAGTACTTC.

The sample holds many counts of this clonotype. The chain links TRBV2 to TRBJ1-5; D gene unclear. The CDR3 sequence is 13 residues long. Germline V gives CDR1 SNHLY, CDR2 FYNNEI. With 5 bases removed from V and 0 bases from J, the gap between germline ends came to 5 bases. CDR3 in DNA: TGTGCCAGCAGTAAATATAGCAATCAGCCCCAGCATTTT. This gives the protein CASSKYSNQPQHF. The entire variable domain, with the rest obtained from reference TRBV2 and TRBJ1-5, is as follows: EPEVTQTPSHQVTQMGQEVILRCVPISNHLYFYWYRQILGQKVEFLVSFYNNEISEKSEIFDDQFSVERPDGSNFTLKIRSTKLEDSAMYFCASSKYSNQPQHFGDGTRLSIL.